The T cell receptor (beta chain) described here comes from a study of CXCR3-negative and CXCR3-positive naive CD8 T cells. Across the whole study: Collectively, the libraries yielded about 135 million TRB reads in total, at about 1.5 +/- 0.3 million per library. Notes on the study in general: TRB CDR3s of CXCR3-positive naive cells were more hydrophobic than those of CXCR3-negative naive cells. The study found comparably high diversity in both naive subsets and much lower diversity in memory CD8+ cells.

Preparation of TRB cDNA libraries relied on 5' RACE carrying UMI labels. TCRdb re-called the 5' RACE reads; every CDR3 protein appears as one record, without DNA. This sample's table reports about 120,000 distinct CDR3 sequences. For this clonotype: Its antigen is still unknown.

CDR3 length: 16 residues. Germline V CDR1 and CDR2: LNHDA, SQIVND (reference sequence). The receptor was isolated from a human donor in good health. Some clones in this sample may be carry-over from other donors' samples. This rearrangement joins TRBV19 to TRBJ2-1. The source material was naive CXCR3+ CD8+ T cells from blood. The subset here: CD45RO-CCR7+CD27+CD95- naive CD8+ T cells expressing CXCR3 (TNR3+). The chain's CDR3 is CASSPLTGQPYNEQFF.